A selection of T cell receptor beta chains follows, all from one sample in a study of CD8 T cells in ankylosing spondylitis. TCRdb reanalysed the 5' RACE reads using MiXCR and keeps one entry per CDR3 protein. The sample consists of 250,000 to 400,000 distinct CDR3 sequences, around a tenth of them appearing once. Sequenced sample: blood, either unsorted or a sorted T cell fraction (not recorded which). All receptors come from a female donor with ankylosing spondylitis or in good health (not recorded which). CDR3s include the opening cysteine and the closing phenylalanine or tryptophan. The order of the fields is clone size, J gene, D gene, V gene, CDR3 DNA, CDR3 protein. A D gene is named only where the DNA matches it firmly. Size is stated for part of the rows, as once, few or many counts, or as a class when the clone is expanded.

>many|TRBJ2-5|.|TRBV7-2
TGTGCCAGCAGCTTAAGAGGGACTTACCAAGAGACCCAGTACTTC
CASSLRGTYQETQYF
>many|TRBJ2-3|TRBD2|TRBV5-1
TGCGCCAGCAGCCCATTTCTAGCGGGAGGTAAAGATACGCAGTATTTT
CASSPFLAGGKDTQYF
>many|TRBJ2-1|TRBD2|TRBV5-1
TGCGCCAGCAGCTTGTCTACTAGCGGGAGACTACCGCTAGGTAATTACGGCTACAATGAGCAGTTCTTC
CASSLSTSGRLPLGNYGYNEQFF
>.|TRBJ1-4|TRBD1|TRBV24-1
TGTGCCACCAGTGATTGGGGACAGGGAGGCGAAAAACTGTTTTTT
CATSDWGQGGEKLFF
>.|TRBJ2-3|.|TRBV7-2
TGTGCCAGCAGCTTAGTTCTAGACACAGATACGCAGTATTTT
CASSLVLDTDTQYF
>many|TRBJ1-1|.|TRBV12-3/TRBV12-4
TGTGCCAGCAGCCAGGGACCTGTGAACACTGAAGCTTTCTTT
CASSQGPVNTEAFF
>many|TRBJ2-1|.|TRBV5-1
TGCGCCAGCAGCTTGCGGGATTACAATGAGCAGTTCTTC
CASSLRDYNEQFF
>many|TRBJ1-2|.|TRBV5-1
TGCGCCAGCAGCTTGGAGCACACAGAACTGGCGGGCTACACCTTC
CASSLEHTELAGYTF
>many|TRBJ2-7|.|TRBV27
TGTGCCAGCAGTTTAGATTCCCAAGACGAGCAGTACTTC
CASSLDSQDEQYF
>few|TRBJ2-1|TRBD2|TRBV20-1
TGCAGTGCTCTCGCAGAGCGGGGGGACAATGAGCAGTTCTTC
CSALAERGDNEQFF
>.|TRBJ2-5|.|TRBV20-1
TGCAGTGCTACTAGGACATTTGGAGAGACCCAGTACTTC
CSATRTFGETQYF
>many|TRBJ2-3|.|TRBV29-1
TGCAGCGGGAGGGGGCTGGGGACAGATACGCAGTATTTT
CSGRGLGTDTQYF